The 27 T cell receptor beta chains below were found in one sample sequenced in a study of T-cell reconstitution after alpha-beta-depleted transplantation in children. Preparing the TCRbeta library involved the use of unique molecular identifiers. TCRdb called the PCR reads again in MiXCR, with one record for every CDR3 protein. The top ten hold about 4.6% of the sample, which has hundreds of thousands of distinct CDR3 sequences, roughly 16% seen once. Sample: PBMCs, mostly from graft donor cells, taken 360 days after TCRalphabeta/CD19-depleted stem cell transplant. Receptors originate from a male patient between 10 and 17 years old who had a stem cell transplant for acute lymphoblastic leukemia, so the T cells may come from the graft donor.

The sample holds a few counts of this clonotype. A junction boundary mismatches the germline segment, possibly from a read error. The V and J genes are TRBV5-1 and TRBJ2-7; 7 bases agree with TRBD1. The length of the CDR3 is 13 residues. Germline V gene sequence: CDR1 SGHRS, CDR2 YFSETQ. This CDR3 is CASSLDQQGRRNF. In DNA form, the CDR3 reads TGCGCCAGCAGCTTGGATCAACAGGGGCGGAGGAACTTC.

This clonotype has only a few counts. V usage is TRBV7-8 and J usage is TRBJ2-1, with TRBD1 matching 7 bases. Germline CDR1 SGHVS, CDR2 FQNEAQ. This CDR3 contains 16 residues. J gave up 0 bases and V 5 bases, and 7 bases lay outside the gene matches. The CDR3 region is CASSPQGESSYNEQFF. The CDR3 nucleotides are TGTGCCAGCAGCCCCCAGGGGGAGAGCTCCTACAATGAGCAGTTCTTC.

V gene TRBV5-1 combines with J gene TRBJ1-1, with TRBD1 identical over 10 bases. The V gene end was trimmed by 1 base and the J gene end by 6 bases; junction bases not matched to a gene: 15. From germline, CDR1 is SGHRS and CDR2 YFSETQ. The CDR3 sequence is 18 residues long. The CDR3 coding sequence is TGCGCCAGCAGCTTGAGAAGTTGGACAGGGGGTTTAAGGGCTGAAGCTTTCTTT. Protein: CASSLRSWTGGLRAEAFF.

The V and J genes are TRBV2 and TRBJ1-2; weak D call: TRBD1 (6 bases). Germline V gene data show CDR1 as SNHLY and CDR2 as FYNNEI. The CDR3 loop spans 12 amino acids. V was clipped by 3 bases and J by 10 bases, with 12 bases between them. The chain's CDR3 is CASSDGGHYYTF. Here the CDR3 DNA reads TGTGCCAGCAGTGATGGGGGACACTACTACACCTTC.

J is TRBJ2-3 and V is TRBV29-1; 11 bases line up with TRBD2. J gave up 3 bases and V 3 bases, and 5 bases lay outside the gene matches. Germline V gene data show CDR1 as SQVTM and CDR2 as ANQGSEA. This CDR3 contains 15 residues. The CDR3 is CSVDTSGRWTDTQYF. In DNA, the CDR3 is TGCAGCGTTGACACTAGCGGGAGATGGACAGATACGCAGTATTTT.

This clonotype occurred a few times. The V call is TRBV5-5, the J call TRBJ2-2; no clear D gene. V lost 2 bases to trimming and J lost 5 bases, with 10 bases between them. CDR1 and CDR2 from the germline V gene are SGHKS and YYEKEE (reference sequence). The CDR3 loop spans 14 amino acids. The CDR3 nucleotides read TGTGCCAGCAGCTTTTTTCCGAGTACCGGGGAGCTGTTTTTT. Translating it yields CASSFFPSTGELFF.

At least ten counts were recorded for this clonotype. The V call is TRBV3-1, the J call TRBJ2-1; D is uncertain. The germline V and J ends were trimmed by 3 bases and 15 bases, with 12 bases remaining between them. The CDR3 is made up of 11 amino acids. Looked up from germline, CDR1 is LGHDT and CDR2 is YNNKEL (reference sequence). The CDR3 loop reads CASSHSGSAFF. The CDR3 coding sequence is TGTGCCAGCAGCCATTCAGGATCGGCGTTCTTC.

The V gene is TRBV9, the J gene TRBJ2-5; D might be TRBD2 (6 bases). The CDR3 runs to 13 residues. Trimming removed 0 bases from V and 5 bases from J, with 8 bases in between. Germline V lookup: CDR1 SGDLS, CDR2 YYNGEE. CDR3 nucleotide sequence: TGTGCCAGCAGCGTAGATGGGGGGGAGACCCAGTACTTC. Translating gives CASSVDGGETQYF.

The gene calls are TRBV15 and TRBJ2-2, with 8 bases lining up with TRBD1. J lost 6 bases, V lost 0 bases, and 6 bases had no gene match. CDR3 length: 16 residues. The germline V gene has CDR1 LNHNV and CDR2 YYDKDF (reference sequence). The CDR3 DNA follows: TGTGCCACCAGCAGAGATCAGGGGGCCGCTGCCGGGGAGCTGTTTTTT. Its translation: CATSRDQGAAAGELFF.

This clonotype came up a few times. The chain combines TRBV12-3 or TRBV12-4 with TRBJ2-7; D might be TRBD1 or TRBD2, each matching 5 bases. CDR3 length: 14 amino acids. V shed 6 bases and J shed 1 base, with 13 bases lying between them. The CDR3 DNA sequence: TGTGCCAGCAGCGAGGACTGGGGGTCCTACGAGCAGTACTTC. It is translated as CASSEDWGSYEQYF.

The rearrangement links TRBV4-2 to TRBJ2-4, with 7 bases matching TRBD1. CDR3 length equals 18 residues. Germline CDR1 is LGHNA and CDR2 is YNFKEQ. The ends lost 4 bases at V and 0 bases at J; junction bases unmatched: 12. In nucleotides, the CDR3 is TGTGCCAGCAGCCCTTCCCCCGGGACAGATAAAGCCAAAAACATTCAGTACTTC. It translates to CASSPSPGTDKAKNIQYF.

The rearrangement uses TRBV27 and TRBJ2-4, with a weak D call TRBD1 (5 bases). There are 19 residues in the CDR3. Germline assignment: CDR1 MNHEY and CDR2 SMNVEV (reference sequence). V dropped 4 bases and J dropped 0 bases, with 22 bases sitting between them. CDR3 in amino acids: CASSSDRVKSILAKNIQYF. The CDR3 DNA reads as TGTGCCAGCAGTTCCGACAGAGTAAAATCGATTCTAGCCAAAAACATTCAGTACTTC.

This clonotype came up once. The J gene is TRBJ2-7, the V gene TRBV20-1, with D perhaps TRBD2 (5 bases). Germline loops: CDR1 DFQATT, CDR2 SNEGSKA (reference sequence). V shed 0 bases and J shed 0 bases, with 12 bases lying between them. The CDR3 length is 15 residues. CDR3 DNA sequence: TGCAGTGCTAGAGATCGGATGGGGAGCTCCTACGAGCAGTACTTC. Translation gives CSARDRMGSSYEQYF.

V usage is TRBV29-1 and J usage is TRBJ1-4, with D hard to call. Germline V gene lookup returns CDR1 SQVTM and CDR2 ANQGSEA. This CDR3 spans 13 amino acids. The V gene lost 3 bases and the J gene lost 5 bases, with 10 bases spanning the gap. CDR3 sequence: CSVDRRPNEKLFF. The CDR3 DNA reads as TGCAGCGTTGACCGGCGCCCGAATGAAAAACTGTTTTTT.

The chain uses TRBV24-1 and TRBJ1-2, with D unclear. The germline gives CDR1 KGHDR, CDR2 SFDVKD. V was pared by 5 bases and J by 4 bases, with 16 bases between. The CDR3 consists of 15 residues. The CDR3 region has the DNA TGTGCCACCAGTGGAGAGGGTACGACTCGCTATGGCTACACCTTC. It yields the protein CATSGEGTTRYGYTF.

This clonotype was seen many times. The V and J genes are TRBV12-3 or TRBV12-4 and TRBJ2-5, with no clear D. V shed 3 bases and J shed 3 bases, with 8 bases lying between them. The CDR3 spans 13 residues. The CDR3 here is CASSLVRKETQYF. CDR3 DNA sequence: TGTGCCAGCAGTTTGGTACGAAAAGAGACCCAGTACTTC.

Only a few counts were recorded for this clonotype. This chain uses TRBV5-1 with TRBJ1-6, with unresolved D. Germline CDR1 and CDR2: SGHRS and YFSETQ. CDR3 size: 16 residues. V lost 5 bases and J 0 bases, leaving 12 bases between the germline ends. The CDR3 protein is CASRLKESSYNSPLHF. CDR3 bases: TGCGCCAGCAGGCTGAAAGAGAGCTCCTATAATTCACCCCTCCACTTT. Looking up the rest from reference TRBV5-1 and TRBJ1-6 gives the full variable domain: KAGVTQTPRYLIKTRGQQVTLSCSPISGHRSVSWYQQTPGQGLQFLFEYFSETQRNKGNFPGRFSGRQFSNSRSEMNVSTLELGDSALYLCASRLKESSYNSPLHFGNGTRLTVT.

This chain connects TRBV7-8 to TRBJ2-2; weak D call: TRBD2 (6 bases). The CDR3 totals 16 residues. Germline assignment: CDR1 SGHVS and CDR2 FQNEAQ. V dropped 2 bases and J dropped 1 base, with 11 bases sitting between them. The CDR3 nucleotides read TGTGCCAGCAGCTTATTCCGGGAGCGGAACACCGGGGAGCTGTTTTTT. It encodes CASSLFRERNTGELFF.

This clonotype was picked up many times. The chain combines TRBV11-1 with TRBJ2-5; 9 bases line up with TRBD1. The CDR3 has 18 residues. Trimming cost V 4 bases and J 5 bases; bases outside gene matches: 17. CDR1 and CDR2 from the germline V gene are SGHAT and FQDESV (reference sequence). The CDR3 DNA follows: TGTGCCAGCAGCTCAAGCCCTCCACACAGGGGGCGCCCGGAGACCCAGTACTTC. It translates to CASSSSPPHRGRPETQYF.

V is TRBV10-2 and J is TRBJ1-4; D is unresolved. V was cut by 5 bases and J by 7 bases, with 14 bases left in between. Germline CDR1 reads WSHSY; CDR2 reads SAAADI. The length of the CDR3 is 14 residues. Here the CDR3 DNA reads TGCGCCAGCAGTTCGTTAGTAAACGGTGAAAAACTGTTTTTT. Its translation: CASSSLVNGEKLFF.

CDR3 sequence: CASSPTGQSNNSPLHF. The CDR3 bases are TGTGCCAGCTCACCAACTGGACAGAGTAATAATTCACCCCTCCACTTT. The J gene is TRBJ1-6, the V gene TRBV18, with D maybe TRBD1 (6 bases). The V end was cut by 2 bases, the J end by 5 bases, with 13 bases between. The CDR3 has 16 amino acids. Germline CDR1 reads KGHSH; CDR2 reads LQKENI. The full variable domain, completed using reference TRBV18 and TRBJ1-6, is NAGVMQNPRHLVRRRGQEARLRCSPMKGHSHVYWYRQLPEEGLKFMVYLQKENIIDESGMPKERFSAEFPKEGPSILRIQQVVRGDSAAYFCASSPTGQSNNSPLHFGNGTRLTVT.

This sequence joins TRBV20-1 and TRBJ2-1; D may correspond to TRBD1 or TRBD2 (7 bases each). CDR3 length equals 12 residues. Germline V gene lookup returns CDR1 DFQATT and CDR2 SNEGSKA (reference sequence). With 5 bases removed from V and 9 bases from J, the gap between germline ends came to 14 bases. CDR3 coding DNA: TGCAGTGCTCGGGGGGACAGCAGTGAGCAGTTCTTC. It is translated as CSARGDSSEQFF.

This clonotype was detected ten times or more. This chain links TRBV5-6 with TRBJ2-7; tentatively, D is TRBD2 (6 bases). Trimming removed 4 bases from V and 6 bases from J, with 20 bases in between. The CDR3 has 15 amino acids. Germline loops: CDR1 SGHDT, CDR2 YYEEEE. CDR3 sequence: CASSRLAGSTGEQYF. The CDR3 bases are TGTGCCAGCAGCCGGCTTGCGGGATCTACCGGCGAGCAGTACTTC.

V and J are TRBV12-3 or TRBV12-4 and TRBJ2-7, with D unresolved. Trimming removed 1 base from V and 6 bases from J, with 16 bases in between. This CDR3 spans 15 amino acids. The CDR3 nucleotides read TGTGCCAGCAGTTTAGGGCCCCCTTGGGGAACCGAGCAGTACTTC. As protein: CASSLGPPWGTEQYF.

This rearrangement joins TRBV29-1 to TRBJ2-2; perhaps TRBD2 as D (6 bases). The CDR3 extends over 14 amino acids. Germline CDR1 reads SQVTM; CDR2 reads ANQGSEA. Trimming removed 5 bases at V and 8 bases at J, with 18 bases between. The CDR3 coding sequence is TGCAGCGTTCGAACCCGACTAGATGCAGGGGAGCTGTTTTTT. Its translation: CSVRTRLDAGELFF.

The sample holds a few counts of this clonotype. The CDR3 sequence: CASSRGLAVEKLFF. In DNA, the CDR3 is TGTGCCAGCAGCCGGGGTCTCGCAGTGGAAAAACTGTTTTTT. The chain has TRBV12-3 or TRBV12-4 and TRBJ1-4; unclear D gene. V lost 6 bases, J lost 8 bases, and 16 bases lay in between. The CDR3 is 14 amino acids.

J is TRBJ1-2 and V is TRBV27, with D possibly matching TRBD1 (5 bases). The length of the CDR3 is 13 residues. The germline CDR1 and CDR2 sequences are MNHEY and SMNVEV (reference sequence). V lost 7 bases and J lost 8, with 17 bases in between. The CDR3 DNA reads as TGTGCCAGCAATCCCCCGTGCAGGGAAGGCTACACCTTC. It codes for CASNPPCREGYTF.